This TCR beta chain was observed in a study of shared T cell receptors in the human thymus. Clones were sequenced by immunoSEQ multiplex PCR, and TCRdb holds only the in-frame ones, with some missing. The table records approximately 400,000 clones, 95% of them present only once. Germline V gene sequence: CDR1 LNHNV, CDR2 YYDKDF (reference sequence). This CDR3 comprises 18 residues. With 5 bases clipped from V and 7 bases from J, the junction kept 23 bases outside the gene matches. The source is a human donor. Sample: thymocytes. The chain has TRBV15 and TRBJ2-7; TRBD2 matches at 7 bases. Written as DNA, the CDR3 is TGTGCCACCAGCTCACCCACATCGAGGCGGGAGCCCGGAGGGGAGCAGTACTTC. Translated: CATSSPTSRREPGGEQYF.